This T cell receptor (beta chain) comes out of a study of blood T cell repertoires in COVID-19. Here immunoSEQ multiplex PCR was the method, and the copy in TCRdb shows in-frame clones only, minus some. The sample lists roughly 340,000 clones, approximately 87% occurring once. Germline CDR1 is SGHNT and CDR2 is YYREEE (reference sequence). Trimming shortened V by 7 bases and J by 0 bases, and 13 bases separated the two germline ends. This CDR3 has 14 amino acids. The sequenced material came from peripheral blood. The sequence was obtained from a woman between 45 and 60 years old with COVID-19, enrolled during active disease. The J gene is TRBJ1-2, the V gene TRBV5-4; no clear D gene. The CDR3 sequence is CASHRFITNYGYTF. CDR3 nucleotides: TGTGCCAGCCACCGGTTTATAACTAACTATGGCTACACCTTC.